The T cell receptor beta chain under discussion was sequenced for a study of human T cells and chemical hapten exposure. General study findings and limits: TCRs at high frequency, those above 1 in 1000, did not change with DPC sensitization. Expanded TCRs made up significantly more big CDR3 similarity clusters than controls did.

TCRdb redid the calling of the RACE reads with MiXCR, one entry per CDR3 protein. In the table there are around 360,000 distinct CDR3 sequences, over 6% of which are singletons. On this clonotype: Its antigen remains unknown.

Trimming pared 3 bases from V and 5 bases from J, leaving 20 bases between. Looked up from germline, CDR1 is LGHNA and CDR2 is YSLEER. The CDR3 is made up of 17 amino acids. Noted time point: patch test 2, 6 weeks after DPC sensitization. Treatment denoted: therapeutic diphenylcyclopropenone sensitization with weekly scalp DPC. The input for sequencing was whole blood, taken in connection with sensitization to the hapten diphenylcyclopropenone (DPC). The receptor was derived from a woman aged 18-30 years with alopecia areata. Some clones in this sample may be carry-over from other donors' samples. This rearrangement joins TRBV4-3 to TRBJ1-5; possible D gene TRBD1, 5 bases. The CDR3 protein is CASSHTLEMVGDQPQHF. The CDR3, as DNA: TGCGCCAGCAGCCACACTCTCGAGATGGTGGGGGATCAGCCCCAGCATTTT.